Below, one T cell receptor beta chain is given with its context. Its recognized antigen is unknown. Base qualities are missing; no much larger clone stands one base away. The sample comes from a study of T-cell reconstitution after alpha-beta-depleted transplantation in children (dated by TCRdb to about 2016). Describing the broader study: Using TCR repertoire profiling, the study followed T-cell immune reconstitution in a quantitative way in children after TCRalphabeta/CD19-depleted allogeneic hematopoietic cell transplantation.

Library generation was performed with PCR. Instrument used: Illumina HiSeq 2500. TCR libraries were prepared with molecular barcoding, using unique molecular identifiers to normalize TCRbeta repertoire quantification. The public sequencing data were trimmed at Q25 with fastp and processed into clonotypes with MiXCR by TCRdb, which kept only in-frame beta chains. Duplicate CDR3 protein sequences are folded into a single record with the most common DNA and genes. This sample is represented by roughly 590,000 distinct CDR3 sequences; roughly 17% of them were singletons. The ten biggest clones cover 0.9% to 1.2% of the sample. Trimming takes 0 bases off V and 3 bases off J; junction bases not matched to a gene: 6. Reading the germline V gene (reference sequence) gives CDR1 DFQATT and CDR2 SNEGSKA. Reading from cysteine to phenylalanine, the CDR3 counts 15 amino acids. Only the CDR3 part of the read is kept: 45 bases, read in frame from the first base.

The sequence came from a human donor who donated a stem cell graft to a child with acute myeloid leukemia. The source was PBMCs from the stem cell graft donor, collected from the stem cell graft. The chain couples TRBV20-1 to TRBJ1-1, and 8 junctional nucleotides match TRBD1. The sequenced DNA: TGCAGTGCTAGAGACGCCAGGGGGCAGGACACTGAAGCTTTCTTT. Its product reads: CSARDARGQDTEAFF.